Sequencing of this TCR beta chain was carried out in a study of neurological immune-mediated disorders. After removal of 6 bases from V and 1 base from J, the junction contained 17 bases not matched to a gene. The CDR3 extends over 19 amino acids. Germline CDR1 reads MNHEY; CDR2 reads SVGEGT. In this sample, this clonotype turned up many times. MiXCR was run by TCRdb on the 5' RACE reads, yielding one entry per CDR3 protein. The sample lists about 65,000 distinct CDR3 sequences, roughly 3.7% occurring once. Sequenced material: PBMCs. The chain recombines TRBV6-2 or TRBV6-3 with TRBJ2-2, with TRBD1 identical over 7 bases. This sequence was found in a man aged 45-65 years with multiple sclerosis. The CDR3 is CASRKNPGQLSGNTGELFF. Here the CDR3 DNA reads TGTGCCAGCAGAAAAAATCCGGGACAGTTAAGCGGGAACACCGGGGAGCTGTTTTTT.